This T cell receptor (beta chain) was documented in a study of CD8 T cells in ankylosing spondylitis. Construction of TCR beta libraries was performed using quantitative 5'-RACE with molecular barcodes. Via MiXCR, TCRdb re-called the 5' RACE reads, giving one row per CDR3 protein. The sample has about 250,000 distinct CDR3 sequences, about 24% seen once. Notes on this clonotype: Its antigen is still unknown.

Study observations and caveats: In the blood and synovial fluid of reactive arthritis, some motif variants had been previously reported. Seemingly distinctive of ankylosing spondylitis blood was a TCR beta motif formed by eight highly homologous variants.

The CDR3 consists of 13 residues. Per the germline V gene, CDR1 is SGHNT and CDR2 is YYREEE (reference sequence). The V end lost 4 bases, the J end lost 12 bases, and 17 bases lay between the germline ends. This chain connects TRBV5-4 to TRBJ2-1; a weak D match, TRBD2 (5 bases). Material: blood, either unsorted or a sorted T cell fraction (not recorded which). The sequence was collected from a male donor with ankylosing spondylitis or in good health (not recorded which). CDR3 amino acids: CASSHQTGNWQFF. The CDR3 coding sequence is TGTGCCAGCAGCCACCAGACCGGGAATTGGCAGTTCTTC.